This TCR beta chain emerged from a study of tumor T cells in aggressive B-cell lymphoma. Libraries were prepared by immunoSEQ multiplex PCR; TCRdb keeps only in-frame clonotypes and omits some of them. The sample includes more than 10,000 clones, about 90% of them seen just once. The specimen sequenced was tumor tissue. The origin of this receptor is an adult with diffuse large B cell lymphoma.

The DNA for the CDR3 is TGCGCCAGCAGCGCGGACAGCTTTTACACCGGGGAGCTGTTTTTT. Residues: CASSADSFYTGELFF. The gene calls are TRBV5-1 and TRBJ2-2; D may be TRBD1 (6 bases). The CDR3 totals 15 residues. Trimming removed 4 bases at V and 3 bases at J, with 13 bases between. CDR1 and CDR2 (germline): SGHRS, YFSETQ.